The clone carrying this TCR beta chain has a count of ten or more. Time point meaning: persistent/refractory GD, antithyroid drugs over 5 years with positive TRAb. From PBMCs, RNA was extracted and then used to make the TCR library. In this cohort, patients came from an endocrinology department located in Xi'an, China. CDR3 regions were amplified by Arm-PCR using iRepertoire HTBI primers to build TCR beta libraries. As handled by the study authors: Identified segments across samples numbered fewer than 80 TRBV and 14 to 15 TRBJ. TCRdb re-derived calls from the multiplex PCR reads in MiXCR, one entry per CDR3 protein. The V and J calls and clone size are TCRdb's, not the authors'. Of 310,000 or so distinct CDR3 sequences in the sample, around 19% were seen once. V lost 7 bases, J lost 7 bases, and 6 bases stayed unmatched. Germline V gene data show CDR1 as SNHLY and CDR2 as FYNNEI. This CDR3 has 13 residues.

The data are from a study of regulatory T cells in long-lasting Graves disease. At the level of the study: Over 5 years of antithyroid drugs with positive TSH receptor antibodies was taken to mean persistent Graves' disease.

The V and J genes are TRBV2 and TRBJ1-3; 8 nucleotides line up with TRBD1. This TCR was recovered from a female donor with Graves disease. The source material was peripheral blood mononuclear cells (PBMCs), sampled when the disease was refractory, from a patient treated with antithyroid drugs. In nucleotides, the CDR3 is TGTGCCAGCACCCAGGGGGCGCGTAACACCATATATTTT. Amino acid sequence: CASTQGARNTIYF.